Listed below are T cell receptor beta chains from one sample, sequenced in a study of shared clonotypes between healthy human individuals. Here immunoSEQ multiplex PCR was the method, and the copy in TCRdb shows in-frame clones only, minus some. The sample shows about 2.2 million clones, 85% to 95% of them seen only once. Source material: naive CD8+ T cells from PBMCs. These receptors all come from a man aged 18-30 years in good health. Some clones in this sample may be carry-over from other donors' samples. Each CDR3 is given with its conserved first and last residue. The D gene is left open where the match is weak.

d_call,j_call,v_call,cdr3_nt,cdr3_aa
NA,TRBJ1-4,TRBV2,TGTGCCAGCAGTGAAGTATGGGCCGGCCTTGCAACTAATGAAAAACTGTTTTTT,CASSEVWAGLATNEKLFF
TRBD2,TRBJ2-5,TRBV27,TGTGCCAGCCTGGGCCCGGGAGGGCCCGGGTGGGAGACCCAGTACTTC,CASLGPGGPGWETQYF
NA,TRBJ2-7,TRBV27,TGTGCCAGCAGTAACAGGGTTACCTACGAGCAGTACTTC,CASSNRVTYEQYF
TRBD2,TRBJ2-7,TRBV27,TGTGCCAGCAGTTTGGGACTAGCGGGAGCCTACGAGCAGTACTTC,CASSLGLAGAYEQYF
TRBD1,TRBJ2-7,TRBV11-2,TGTGCCAGCAGCTATCGACAGGGTAAGGCTGGCGAGCAGTACTTC,CASSYRQGKAGEQYF
NA,TRBJ2-1,TRBV27,TGTGCCAGCGGCTTAACGGGCCCCTACAATGAGCAGTTCTTC,CASGLTGPYNEQFF
NA,TRBJ2-7,TRBV7-9,TGTGCCAGCAGCTCTCCGGGACATCTCCACGAGCAGTACTTC,CASSSPGHLHEQYF
NA,TRBJ2-7,TRBV5-1,TGCGCCAGCAGCCCCGGACGGTTCTCCTACGAGCAGTACTTC,CASSPGRFSYEQYF
TRBD2,TRBJ2-3,TRBV5-1,TGCGCCAGCAGCCCCCGACTAGCGGGAGCTAATCCAGATACGCAGTATTTT,CASSPRLAGANPDTQYF
NA,TRBJ1-6,TRBV30,TGTGCCTGGAGGGACTTATACCCACCCCTCCACTTT,CAWRDLYPPLHF
TRBD2,TRBJ2-3,TRBV9,TGTGCCAGCAGCTATCGGGACTACGGGAGCACAGATACGCAGTATTTT,CASSYRDYGSTDTQYF